Shown below are 10 T cell receptor beta chains from a single sample sequenced in a study of OX40 agonist ivuxolimab in advanced cancers. Libraries were prepared by immunoSEQ multiplex PCR; TCRdb keeps only in-frame clonotypes and omits some of them. The data contain under 95,000 clones, roughly 86% of them singletons. This material consisted of CD4+ or CD8+ T cells sorted from blood, taken in a trial of the OX40 agonist ivuxolimab. The receptors originated from an adult with an advanced solid tumor such as melanoma, head and neck, liver or kidney cancer.

The V and J genes are TRBV7-9 and TRBJ1-2; the match to TRBD1 covers 12 bases. Germline V gene sequence: CDR1 SEHNR, CDR2 FQNEAQ (reference sequence). J gave up 8 bases and V 3 bases, and 7 bases lay outside the gene matches. CDR3 length: 15 residues. The CDR3 loop is CASSLRGQGAEGYTF. DNA for the CDR3: TGTGCCAGCAGCTTGAGGGGACAGGGGGCGGAAGGCTACACCTTC.

The chain has TRBV2 and TRBJ1-5; possible D gene TRBD1, 5 bases. Trimming removed 4 bases at V and 2 bases at J, with 18 bases between. CDR3 size: 17 residues. Germline CDR1 is SNHLY and CDR2 is FYNNEI. The CDR3: CASSGTIFAGGNQPQHF. The CDR3 DNA is TGTGCCAGCAGTGGGACTATCTTCGCGGGGGGCAATCAGCCCCAGCATTTT.

Turning to this clone: This specimen includes other DNA sequences encoding the same CDR3. The chain has TRBV7-9 and TRBJ1-1; perhaps TRBD1 as D (6 bases). Germline V gene data show CDR1 as SEHNR and CDR2 as FQNEAQ (reference sequence). CDR3 length: 14 amino acids. V lost 5 bases and J lost 1, with 11 bases in between. The CDR3 nucleotides are TGTGCCAGCAGCCTGGGAGGGGGGAACACTGAAGCTTTCTTT. It yields the protein CASSLGGGNTEAFF.

V and J are TRBV5-1 and TRBJ1-3; D might be TRBD1 (6 bases). The CDR3 is made up of 14 amino acids. V gave up 1 base and J gave up 6 bases, with 11 bases separating them. Per germline, CDR1 SGHRS and CDR2 YFSETQ. CDR3 residues: CASSLSQGKNTIYF. The CDR3 DNA sequence: TGCGCCAGCAGCTTGAGCCAGGGGAAAAACACCATATATTTT.

The chain joins TRBV5-1 to TRBJ1-5; D remains unclear. Germline values: CDR1 SGHRS, CDR2 YFSETQ. The V gene lost 1 base and the J gene lost 0 bases, with 8 bases spanning the gap. The CDR3 has 15 residues. CDR3 region: CASSLSGYSNQPQHF. The CDR3, as DNA: TGCGCCAGCAGCTTGTCGGGGTATAGCAATCAGCCCCAGCATTTT.

The CDR3 is CASSNWNTEAFF. The CDR3 DNA reads TGTGCCAGCAGTAACTGGAACACTGAAGCTTTCTTT. The chain is built from TRBV6-5 and TRBJ1-1; no definite D call. The CDR3 loop spans 12 amino acids. Germline values: CDR1 MNHEY, CDR2 SVGAGI. V dropped 5 bases and J dropped 1 base, with 5 bases sitting between them.

The J gene is TRBJ2-1, the V gene TRBV19, with a weak D call TRBD1 (5 bases). This CDR3 has 15 residues. V was trimmed by 1 base and J by 1 base, leaving 8 bases between them. Germline CDR1 is LNHDA and CDR2 is SQIVND (reference sequence). The CDR3 DNA reads TGTGCCAGTAGTATAGGTCCAGGGTCCTACAATGAGCAGTTCTTC. It codes for CASSIGPGSYNEQFF.

The gene calls are TRBV5-6 and TRBJ1-1; tentatively, D is TRBD1 (5 bases). Trimming cost V 1 base and J 1 base, with 8 bases left between them. Germline CDR1 SGHDT, CDR2 YYEEEE. The CDR3 length is 14 residues. CDR3 amino acids: CASSLIGTNTEAFF. CDR3 sequence (DNA): TGTGCCAGCAGCTTGATCGGGACGAACACTGAAGCTTTCTTT.

This clone was seen once. CDR3 DNA sequence: TGCGCCAGCGGACCCAGGACAGGGGGCAATGAGCAGTTCTTC. This codes for CASGPRTGGNEQFF. This chain uses TRBV5-1 with TRBJ2-1, with 10 positions matching TRBD1. V gave up 7 bases and J gave up 6 bases; unmatched junction bases: 7. The CDR3 extends over 14 amino acids. CDR1 is SGHRS, CDR2 YFSETQ, per germline.

This chain joins TRBV6-6 and TRBJ1-1, with TRBD1 as a possible D gene (6 bases). This CDR3 is 14 amino acids long. Between the trimmed V and J ends, which lost 0 bases and 7 bases, there was a span of 12 bases. CDR1 MNHNY and CDR2 SVGAGI come from the germline V gene (reference sequence). The CDR3 coding sequence is TGTGCCAGCAGTTACTCGAGGGGGGGAGGTGAAGCTTTCTTT. Its translation: CASSYSRGGGEAFF.